These 16 T cell receptor beta chains were all obtained from the same sample, sequenced in a study of cytomegalovirus exposure and HLA in healthy donors. The study ran its PCR with 60 Vbeta and 13 Jbeta primers. TCRdb's copy holds only in-frame clones and misses some; the assay was immunoSEQ multiplex PCR. In the table there are more than 100,000 clones, around nine tenths of which are singletons. The sample comprised PBMCs. The receptor set was obtained from a woman aged 25 to 39 in good health and CMV-seronegative.

This clone appeared a single time. The gene calls are TRBV5-6 and TRBJ2-2; maybe TRBD2 (6 bases). CDR3 length equals 14 residues. CDR1 is SGHDT, CDR2 YYEEEE, per germline. V shed 3 bases and J shed 1 base, with 7 bases lying between them. The CDR3 DNA reads as TGTGCCAGCAGCTCGGGACTGAACACCGGGGAGCTGTTTTTT. It codes for CASSSGLNTGELFF. Full variable domain (missing parts from reference TRBV5-6 and TRBJ2-2): DAGVTQSPTHLIKTRGQQVTLRCSPKSGHDTVSWYQQALGQGPQFIFQYYEEEERQRGNFPDRFSGHQFPNYSSELNVNALLLGDSALYLCASSSGLNTGELFFGEGSRLTVL.

This chain uses TRBV7-8 with TRBJ2-7, with 8 bases aligning to TRBD2. V shed 3 bases and J 2 bases; nucleotides not matched to a gene: 3. Germline V gives CDR1 SGHVS, CDR2 FQNEAQ. The CDR3 has 14 residues. The CDR3 bases are TGTGCCAGCAGCTTTACTAGCGGCGCCTACGAGCAGTACTTC. It translates to CASSFTSGAYEQYF.

The chain carries TRBV30 and TRBJ1-1, with 9 bases matching TRBD1. There are 13 residues in the CDR3. CDR1 GTSNPN and CDR2 SVGIG come from the germline V gene (reference sequence). V shed 4 bases, J shed 5 bases, and the junction held 5 bases outside the gene matches. The CDR3 loop is CAWTTGGWTEAFF. CDR3 coding DNA: TGTGCCTGGACGACAGGGGGATGGACTGAAGCTTTCTTT. Filled out from reference TRBV30 and TRBJ1-1, the complete variable domain reads SQTIHQWPATLVQPVGSPLSLECTVEGTSNPNLYWYRQAAGRGLQLLFYSVGIGQISSEVPQNLSASRPQDRQFILSSKKLLLSDSGFYLCAWTTGGWTEAFFGQGTRLTVV.

The CDR3 region is CSARRQGGPNEQFF. For the CDR3, the DNA is TGCAGCGCTAGAAGACAGGGTGGCCCCAATGAGCAGTTCTTC. This chain links TRBV29-1 with TRBJ2-1, with TRBD1 matching over 7 bases. The V gene's germline CDR1 is SQVTM and CDR2 ANQGSEA. This CDR3 has 14 residues. J gave up 6 bases and V 7 bases, and 12 bases lay outside the gene matches.

The chain couples TRBV27 to TRBJ2-7; a possible D gene is TRBD2 (7 bases). Trimming stripped 5 bases from V and 3 bases from J, with 20 bases between. This CDR3 comprises 16 residues. CDR1 MNHEY and CDR2 SMNVEV come from the germline V gene (reference sequence). CDR3 in amino acids: CASSPLGGAGSYEQYF. In DNA, the CDR3 is TGTGCCAGCAGTCCCCTGGGGGGGGCTGGTAGCTACGAGCAGTACTTC.

The J gene is TRBJ2-7, the V gene TRBV11-3, with 12 bases matching TRBD2. CDR3 length: 15 amino acids. The germline CDR1 and CDR2 sequences are SGHNT and YENEEA. With 1 base clipped from V and 7 bases from J, the junction kept 5 bases outside the gene matches. The CDR3 region has the DNA TGTGCCAGCAGCTTAGGACTAGCGGGAGTTCGGGAGCAGTACTTC. Residues: CASSLGLAGVREQYF. Full variable domain (outside the CDR3, taken from reference TRBV11-3 and TRBJ2-7): EAGVVQSPRYKIIEKKQPVAFWCNPISGHNTLYWYLQNLGQGPELLIRYENEEAVDDSQLPKDRFSAERLKGVDSTLKIQPAELGDSAVYLCASSLGLAGVREQYFGPGTRLTVT.

The chain uses TRBV4-3 and TRBJ1-4; a weak D match, TRBD1 (6 bases). The germline V and J ends were trimmed by 0 bases and 3 bases, with 8 bases remaining between them. The CDR3 extends over 15 amino acids. Germline CDR1 is LGHNA and CDR2 is YSLEER. The CDR3 here is CASSQDWGPNEKLFF. The DNA for the CDR3 is TGCGCCAGCAGCCAAGACTGGGGGCCTAATGAAAAACTGTTTTTT.

V is TRBV18 and J is TRBJ2-1; no firm D call. Germline CDR1 is KGHSH and CDR2 is LQKENI. The CDR3 extends over 15 amino acids. The V end lost 2 bases, the J end lost 3 bases, and 11 bases lay between the germline ends. The CDR3 region is CASSPTNLIYNEQFF. The CDR3 region has the DNA TGTGCCAGCTCACCAACAAACCTTATCTACAATGAGCAGTTCTTC. Full variable domain (remainder filled in from reference TRBV18 and TRBJ2-1): NAGVMQNPRHLVRRRGQEARLRCSPMKGHSHVYWYRQLPEEGLKFMVYLQKENIIDESGMPKERFSAEFPKEGPSILRIQQVVRGDSAAYFCASSPTNLIYNEQFFGPGTRLTVL.

This clone has only one observation. The CDR3: CASSFLFNEQYF. CDR3 DNA sequence: TGTGCCAGCAGCTTCCTATTTAACGAGCAGTACTTC. J is TRBJ2-7 and V is TRBV28, with unresolved D. CDR3 length: 12 amino acids. Looked up from germline, CDR1 is MDHEN and CDR2 is SYDVKM. Trimming stripped 6 bases from V and 5 bases from J, with 11 bases between.

J is TRBJ1-2 and V is TRBV4-1; TRBD1 matches at 11 bases. Trimming took 4 bases from V and 2 from J; bases not matched to a gene: 9. The CDR3 has 17 residues. CDR1 MGHRA and CDR2 YSYEKL come from the germline V gene. The DNA of the CDR3 is TGCGCCAGCAGCCGACGAGGGACAGGGGGTGACAACTATGGCTACACCTTC. It codes for CASSRRGTGGDNYGYTF.

This clone came up once. The chain combines TRBV7-9 with TRBJ2-3; TRBD2 matches at 9 bases. CDR3 length: 16 amino acids. V shed 1 base, J shed 5 bases, and the junction held 7 bases outside the gene matches. From germline, CDR1 is SEHNR and CDR2 FQNEAQ (reference sequence). The CDR3 loop is CASSLDAGGVLDTQYF. CDR3 DNA: TGTGCCAGCAGCTTAGATGCGGGAGGGGTTCTAGATACGCAGTATTTT.

The chain links TRBV6-6 to TRBJ1-1; no firm D call. Per germline, CDR1 MNHNY and CDR2 SVGAGI (reference sequence). Trimming left V 5 bases short and J 0 bases short, with 13 bases between. CDR3 length equals 15 residues. CDR3 coding DNA: TGTGCCAGCAGTCCGAGTAATCTCATGAACACTGAAGCTTTCTTT. It codes for CASSPSNLMNTEAFF.

This clone was picked up a small number of times. Germline is not matched at one junction end, which may reflect a read error. This chain links TRBV7-7 with TRBJ2-5; 9 bases align to TRBD1. This CDR3 is built from 17 residues. Looked up from germline, CDR1 is SSHAT and CDR2 is FNYEAQ (reference sequence). The CDR3 loop is CASSLAPDRGSGETQYF. CDR3 sequence (DNA): TGTGCTAGCAGCTTAGCGCCGGACAGGGGAAGTGGGGAGACCCAGTACTTC.

The CDR3 coding sequence is TGCGCCAGCAGCTTTCTCCGACAGGGCCTAGATACGCAGTATTTT. Residues: CASSFLRQGLDTQYF. This chain connects TRBV5-1 to TRBJ2-3; 7 nucleotides match TRBD1. Germline V gene sequence: CDR1 SGHRS, CDR2 YFSETQ. The CDR3 runs to 15 residues. The V segment lost 2 bases and the J segment 5 bases; nucleotides outside the gene matches: 8.

DNA for the CDR3: TGTGCCTGGAGTGTACTGCGAAACACCATATATTTT. This codes for CAWSVLRNTIYF. This chain connects TRBV30 to TRBJ1-3; D is unresolved. The CDR3 contains 12 residues. V shed 0 bases and J shed 5 bases, with 5 bases lying between them. Germline CDR1 is GTSNPN and CDR2 is SVGIG (reference sequence).

The chain combines TRBV7-9 with TRBJ2-7, with TRBD2 matching over 9 bases. The CDR3 contains 15 residues. V gave up 5 bases and J gave up 1 base; unmatched junction bases: 6. Germline CDR1 is SEHNR and CDR2 is FQNEAQ (reference sequence). CDR3 residues: CASSKSGGNSYEQYF. In DNA form, the CDR3 reads TGTGCCAGCAGCAAGAGCGGGGGGAATTCCTACGAGCAGTACTTC.